This entry is about one TCR beta chain. Its antigen remains unidentified. The PCR used 60 Vbeta and 13 Jbeta primers. Measured with immunoSEQ multiplex PCR; TCRdb has only the in-frame clones, and not every one. The table has 160,000 or so clones, 80% seen once. The sample belongs to a study of cytomegalovirus exposure and HLA in healthy donors. The study, taken as a whole, reports: TCR association rates varied by HLA locus in a later analysis, with DRB1 highest and HLA-C lowest. Reports showed the classifier diagnosing cytomegalovirus status with high specificity and sensitivity.

The material sequenced was PBMCs. The source of this sequence is a man between 35 and 55 years old in good health and CMV-seronegative.

This CDR3 reads CASSLGDRGSPLHF. The CDR3, as DNA: TGTGCCAGCAGCTTGGGCGATAGGGGTTCACCCCTCCACTTT. The V call is TRBV11-2, the J call TRBJ1-6; TRBD1 might be the D (5 bases). V was trimmed by 3 bases and J by 9 bases, leaving 12 bases between them. CDR3 size: 14 residues. Germline CDR1 reads SGHAT; CDR2 reads FQNNGV. The full variable domain, rest sourced from reference TRBV11-2 and TRBJ1-6, is EAGVAQSPRYKIIEKRQSVAFWCNPISGHATLYWYQQILGQGPKLLIQFQNNGVVDDSQLPKDRFSAERLKGVDSTLKIQPAKLEDSAVYLCASSLGDRGSPLHFGNGTRLTVT.